This TCR beta chain was captured in a study of T cells after posttransplantation cyclophosphamide. A marrow graft followed busulfan-fludarabine conditioning, with cyclophosphamide on days +3 and +4. Assay used: immunoSEQ multiplex PCR; TCRdb lists only in-frame clones, some missing. The data show 2,000 to 2,500 clones, with 81% seen just once and 12% held by the top ten. V lost 0 bases and J 7 bases, leaving 21 bases between the germline ends. Germline assignment: CDR1 LGHNT and CDR2 FRNRAP. The CDR3 covers 17 residues. The sample consisted of CD8+ T cells sorted from blood, taken about 350 days after allogeneic stem cell transplant with posttransplant cyclophosphamide. This chain joins TRBV12-5 and TRBJ2-5, with a tentative D call TRBD2 (5 bases). The sequence came from a male patient between 50 and 60 years old who received an allogeneic stem cell transplant from a related donor and was CMV-positive. Some T cells here may be from the graft donor. The CDR3 DNA follows: TGTGCTAGTGGTTTGGTTTCGCTAGCCACCGGTGGAGGGACCCAGTACTTC. Protein product: CASGLVSLATGGGTQYF.